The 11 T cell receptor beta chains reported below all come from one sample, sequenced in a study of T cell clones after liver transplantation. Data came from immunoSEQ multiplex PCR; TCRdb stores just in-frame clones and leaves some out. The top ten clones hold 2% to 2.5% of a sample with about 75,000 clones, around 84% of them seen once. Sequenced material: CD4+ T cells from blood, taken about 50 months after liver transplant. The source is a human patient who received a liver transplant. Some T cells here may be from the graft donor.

The CDR3 DNA follows: TGTGCCAGCAGCTTAGCTAGAGCATGGAAAGAGACCCAGTACTTC. This sequence encodes CASSLARAWKETQYF. The V call is TRBV7-2, the J call TRBJ2-5; no clear D. Per the germline V gene, CDR1 is SGHTA and CDR2 is FQGNSA. The V end was cut by 0 bases, the J end by 3 bases, with 11 bases between. The CDR3 is made up of 15 amino acids.

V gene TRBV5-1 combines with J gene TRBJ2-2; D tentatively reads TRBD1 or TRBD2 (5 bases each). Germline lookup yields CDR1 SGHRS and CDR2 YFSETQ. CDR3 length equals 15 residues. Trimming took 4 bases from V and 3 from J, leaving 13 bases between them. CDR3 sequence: CASSPGLRDTGELFF. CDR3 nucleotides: TGCGCCAGCAGCCCAGGGTTGCGGGACACCGGGGAGCTGTTTTTT.

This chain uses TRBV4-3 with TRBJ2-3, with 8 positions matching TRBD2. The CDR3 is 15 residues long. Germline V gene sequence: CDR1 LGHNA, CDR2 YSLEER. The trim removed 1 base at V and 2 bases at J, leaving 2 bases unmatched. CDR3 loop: CASSQGTSLTDTQYF. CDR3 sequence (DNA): TGCGCCAGCAGCCAAGGGACTAGCCTCACAGATACGCAGTATTTT.

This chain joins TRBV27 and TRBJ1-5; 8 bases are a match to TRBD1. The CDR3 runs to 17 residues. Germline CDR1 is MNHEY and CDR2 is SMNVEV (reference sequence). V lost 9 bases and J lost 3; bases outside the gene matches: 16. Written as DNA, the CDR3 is TGTGCCAGTACCGACAGGGGCGTTAGTCCGCTCAATCAGCCCCAGCATTTT. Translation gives CASTDRGVSPLNQPQHF.

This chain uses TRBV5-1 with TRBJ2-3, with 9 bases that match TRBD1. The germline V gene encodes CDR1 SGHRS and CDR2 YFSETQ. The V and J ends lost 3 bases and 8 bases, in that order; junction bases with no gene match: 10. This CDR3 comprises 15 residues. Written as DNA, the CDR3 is TGCGCCAGCAGCTCAACAGGGGGCGTGGACCCTACGCAGTATTTT. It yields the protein CASSSTGGVDPTQYF. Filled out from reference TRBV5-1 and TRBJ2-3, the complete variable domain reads KAGVTQTPRYLIKTRGQQVTLSCSPISGHRSVSWYQQTPGQGLQFLFEYFSETQRNKGNFPGRFSGRQFSNSRSEMNVSTLELGDSALYLCASSSTGGVDPTQYFGPGTRLTVL.

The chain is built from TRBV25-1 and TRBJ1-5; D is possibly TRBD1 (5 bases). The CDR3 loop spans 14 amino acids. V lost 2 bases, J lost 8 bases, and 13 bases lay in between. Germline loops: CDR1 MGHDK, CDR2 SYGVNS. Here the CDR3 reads CASSEAGGGEPQHF. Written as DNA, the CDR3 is TGTGCCAGCAGTGAAGCGGGCGGGGGGGAGCCCCAGCATTTT.

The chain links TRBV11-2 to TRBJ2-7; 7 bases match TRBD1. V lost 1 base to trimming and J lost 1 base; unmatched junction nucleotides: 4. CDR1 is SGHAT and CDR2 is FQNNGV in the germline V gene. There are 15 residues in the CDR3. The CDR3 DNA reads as TGTGCCAGCAGCTTAGGGGACAGCCTATCCTACGAGCAGTACTTC. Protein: CASSLGDSLSYEQYF. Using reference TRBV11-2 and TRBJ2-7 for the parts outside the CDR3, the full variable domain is EAGVAQSPRYKIIEKRQSVAFWCNPISGHATLYWYQQILGQGPKLLIQFQNNGVVDDSQLPKDRFSAERLKGVDSTLKIQPAKLEDSAVYLCASSLGDSLSYEQYFGPGTRLTVT.

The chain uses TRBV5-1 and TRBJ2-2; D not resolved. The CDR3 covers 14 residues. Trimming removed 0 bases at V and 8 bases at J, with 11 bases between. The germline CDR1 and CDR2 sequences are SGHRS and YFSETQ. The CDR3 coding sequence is TGCGCCAGCAGCTTGGACATATTTAGTGGGGAGCTGTTTTTT. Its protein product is CASSLDIFSGELFF.

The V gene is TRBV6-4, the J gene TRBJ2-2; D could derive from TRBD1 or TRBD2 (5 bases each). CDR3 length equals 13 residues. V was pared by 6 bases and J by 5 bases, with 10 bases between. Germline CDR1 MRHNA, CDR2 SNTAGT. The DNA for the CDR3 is TGTGCCAGCAGCCCCGAGGGGACCGGGGAGCTGTTTTTT. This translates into CASSPEGTGELFF.

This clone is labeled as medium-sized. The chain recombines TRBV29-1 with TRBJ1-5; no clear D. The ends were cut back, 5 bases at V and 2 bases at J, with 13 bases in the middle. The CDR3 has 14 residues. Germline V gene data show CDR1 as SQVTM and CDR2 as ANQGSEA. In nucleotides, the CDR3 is TGCAGCGTTCAGTCGGGTTTCGGCAATCAGCCCCAGCATTTT. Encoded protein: CSVQSGFGNQPQHF.

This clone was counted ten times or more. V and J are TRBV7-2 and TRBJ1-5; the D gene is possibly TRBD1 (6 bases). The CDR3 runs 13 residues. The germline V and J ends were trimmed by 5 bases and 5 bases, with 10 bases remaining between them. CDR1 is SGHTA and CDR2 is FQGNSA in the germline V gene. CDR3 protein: CASSPRGDQPQHF. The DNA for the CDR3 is TGTGCCAGCAGCCCGAGGGGGGATCAGCCCCAGCATTTT.